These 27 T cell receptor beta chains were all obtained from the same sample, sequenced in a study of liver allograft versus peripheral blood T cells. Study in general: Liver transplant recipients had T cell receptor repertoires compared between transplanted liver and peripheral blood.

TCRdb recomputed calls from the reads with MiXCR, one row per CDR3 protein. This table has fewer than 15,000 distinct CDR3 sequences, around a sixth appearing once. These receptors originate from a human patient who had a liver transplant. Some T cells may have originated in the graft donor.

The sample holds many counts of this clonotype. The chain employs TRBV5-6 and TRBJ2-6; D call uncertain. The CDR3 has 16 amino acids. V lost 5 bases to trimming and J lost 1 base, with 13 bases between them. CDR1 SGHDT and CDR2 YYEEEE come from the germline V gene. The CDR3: CASSREAVSGANVLTF. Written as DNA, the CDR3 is TGTGCCAGCAGTCGAGAAGCAGTGTCTGGGGCCAACGTCCTGACTTTC.

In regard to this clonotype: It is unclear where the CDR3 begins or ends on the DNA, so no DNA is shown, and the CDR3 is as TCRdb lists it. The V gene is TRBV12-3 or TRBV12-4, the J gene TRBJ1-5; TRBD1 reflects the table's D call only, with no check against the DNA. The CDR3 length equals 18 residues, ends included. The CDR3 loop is CASSWGRGASFSNQPQHF.

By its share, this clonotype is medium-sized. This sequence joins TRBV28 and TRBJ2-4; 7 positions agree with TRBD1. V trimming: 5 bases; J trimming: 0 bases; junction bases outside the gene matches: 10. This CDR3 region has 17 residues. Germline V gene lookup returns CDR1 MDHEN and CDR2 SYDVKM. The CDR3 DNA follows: TGTGCCAGCAGTCCCACCTCCGAGGGGGCAGCCAAAAACATTCAGTACTTC. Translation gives CASSPTSEGAAKNIQYF.

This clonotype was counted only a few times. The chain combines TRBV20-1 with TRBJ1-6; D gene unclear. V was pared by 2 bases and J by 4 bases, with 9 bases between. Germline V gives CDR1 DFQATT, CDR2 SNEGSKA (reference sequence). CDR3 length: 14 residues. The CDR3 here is CSARKTEYNSPLHF. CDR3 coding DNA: TGCAGTGCTAGAAAAACCGAGTATAATTCACCCCTCCACTTT.

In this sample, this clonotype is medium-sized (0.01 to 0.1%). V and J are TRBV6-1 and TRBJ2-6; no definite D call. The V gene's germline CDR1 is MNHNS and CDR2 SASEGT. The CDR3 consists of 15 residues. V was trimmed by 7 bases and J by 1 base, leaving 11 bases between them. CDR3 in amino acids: CASTLSRSGANVLTF. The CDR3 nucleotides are TGTGCCAGCACCCTTTCTCGATCTGGGGCCAACGTCCTGACTTTC.

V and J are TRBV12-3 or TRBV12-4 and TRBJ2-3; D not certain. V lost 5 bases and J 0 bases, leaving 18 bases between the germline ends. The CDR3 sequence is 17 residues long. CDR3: CASSTMPTFSSTDTQYF. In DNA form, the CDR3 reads TGTGCCAGCAGTACCATGCCGACTTTTTCTAGCACAGATACGCAGTATTTT.

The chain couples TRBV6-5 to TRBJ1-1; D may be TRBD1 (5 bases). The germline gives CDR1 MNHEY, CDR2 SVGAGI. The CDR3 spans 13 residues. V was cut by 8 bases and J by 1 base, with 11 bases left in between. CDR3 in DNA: TGTGCCAGCTGGGGGAGGGAGAACACTGAAGCTTTCTTT. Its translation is CASWGRENTEAFF.

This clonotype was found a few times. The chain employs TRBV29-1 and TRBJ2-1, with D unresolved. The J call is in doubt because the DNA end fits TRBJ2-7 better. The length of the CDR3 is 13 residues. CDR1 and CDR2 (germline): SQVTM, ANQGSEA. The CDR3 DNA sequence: TGCAGCGTTGAGGATGAGCCGGGCCACGAGCAGTACTTC. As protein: CSVEDEPGHEQYF.

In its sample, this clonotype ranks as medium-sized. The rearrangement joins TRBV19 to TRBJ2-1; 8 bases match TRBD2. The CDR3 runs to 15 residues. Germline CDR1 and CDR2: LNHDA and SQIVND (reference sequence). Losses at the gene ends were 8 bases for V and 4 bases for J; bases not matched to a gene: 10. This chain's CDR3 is CASHAAGAAYNEQFF. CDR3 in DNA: TGTGCCAGTCACGCAGCGGGGGCCGCGTACAATGAGCAGTTCTTC.

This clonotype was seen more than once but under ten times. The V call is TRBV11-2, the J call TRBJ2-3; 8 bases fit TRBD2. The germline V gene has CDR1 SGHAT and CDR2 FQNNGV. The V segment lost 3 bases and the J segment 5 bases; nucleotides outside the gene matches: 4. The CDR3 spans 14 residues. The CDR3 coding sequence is TGTGCCAGCAGCTTCTTAGCGGGACAAGATACGCAGTATTTT. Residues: CASSFLAGQDTQYF. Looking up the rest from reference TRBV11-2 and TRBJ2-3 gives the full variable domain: EAGVAQSPRYKIIEKRQSVAFWCNPISGHATLYWYQQILGQGPKLLIQFQNNGVVDDSQLPKDRFSAERLKGVDSTLKIQPAKLEDSAVYLCASSFLAGQDTQYFGPGTRLTVL.

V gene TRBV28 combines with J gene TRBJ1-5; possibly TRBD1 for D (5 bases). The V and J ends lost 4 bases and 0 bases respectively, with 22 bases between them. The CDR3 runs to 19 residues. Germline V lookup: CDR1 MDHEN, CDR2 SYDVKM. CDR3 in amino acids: CASSYVRGMVGYSNQPQHF. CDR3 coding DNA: TGTGCCAGCAGTTATGTACGGGGGATGGTGGGTTATAGCAATCAGCCCCAGCATTTT. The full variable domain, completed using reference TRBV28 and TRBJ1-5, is DVKVTQSSRYLVKRTGEKVFLECVQDMDHENMFWYRQDPGLGLRLIYFSYDVKMKEKGDIPEGYSVSREKKERFSLILESASTNQTSMYLCASSYVRGMVGYSNQPQHFGDGTRLSIL.

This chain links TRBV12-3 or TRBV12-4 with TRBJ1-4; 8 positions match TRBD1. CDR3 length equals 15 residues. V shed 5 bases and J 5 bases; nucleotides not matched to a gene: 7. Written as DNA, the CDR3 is TGTGCCAGCAGTCAGGGGGCCGGGGGAAATGAAAAACTGTTTTTT. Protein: CASSQGAGGNEKLFF.

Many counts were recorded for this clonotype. The CDR3 loop reads CASRRTSDATYNEQFF. The CDR3 DNA follows: TGTGCCAGCAGGAGGACTAGCGACGCGACCTACAATGAGCAGTTCTTC. V and J are TRBV7-3 and TRBJ2-1, with TRBD2 matching 9 bases. The CDR3 is 16 amino acids. Per the germline V gene, CDR1 is SGHTA and CDR2 is FQGTGA. The V segment lost 6 bases and the J segment 2 bases; nucleotides outside the gene matches: 8. The full variable domain, with the rest looked up from reference TRBV7-3 and TRBJ2-1, is GAGVSQTPSNKVTEKGKYVELRCDPISGHTALYWYRQSLGQGPEFLIYFQGTGAADDSGLPNDRFFAVRPEGSVSTLKIQRTERGDSAVYLCASRRTSDATYNEQFFGPGTRLTVL.

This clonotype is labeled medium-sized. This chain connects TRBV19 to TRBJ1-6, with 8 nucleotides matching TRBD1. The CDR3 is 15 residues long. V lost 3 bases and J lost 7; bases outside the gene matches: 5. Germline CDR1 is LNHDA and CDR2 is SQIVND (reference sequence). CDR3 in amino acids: CASSIVGQGNSPLHF. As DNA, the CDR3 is TGTGCCAGTAGTATTGTTGGACAGGGAAATTCACCCCTCCACTTT.

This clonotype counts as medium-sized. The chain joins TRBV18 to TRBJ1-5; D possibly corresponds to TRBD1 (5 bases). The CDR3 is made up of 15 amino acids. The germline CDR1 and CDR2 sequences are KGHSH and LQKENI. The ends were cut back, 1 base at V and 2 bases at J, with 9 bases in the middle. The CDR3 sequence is CASSPRGEGNQPQHF. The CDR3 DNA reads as TGTGCCAGCTCACCACGGGGGGAGGGCAATCAGCCCCAGCATTTT.

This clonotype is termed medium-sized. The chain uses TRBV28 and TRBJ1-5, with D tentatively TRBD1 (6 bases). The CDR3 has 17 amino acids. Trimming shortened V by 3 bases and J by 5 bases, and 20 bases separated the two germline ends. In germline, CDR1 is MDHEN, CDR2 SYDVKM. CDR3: CASSFSLWTDGHQPQHF. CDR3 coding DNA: TGTGCCAGCAGTTTTTCCCTGTGGACAGACGGGCATCAGCCCCAGCATTTT.

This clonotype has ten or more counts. This CDR3 is CASSLVGGIDTGELFF. CDR3 nucleotides: TGTGCCAGCAGCTTAGTGGGAGGGATAGACACCGGGGAGCTGTTTTTT. V usage is TRBV7-2 and J usage is TRBJ2-2; 7 nucleotides match TRBD2. CDR3 length: 16 amino acids. The germline V gene encodes CDR1 SGHTA and CDR2 FQGNSA. V was pared by 1 base and J by 3 bases, with 5 bases of the junction left unmatched.

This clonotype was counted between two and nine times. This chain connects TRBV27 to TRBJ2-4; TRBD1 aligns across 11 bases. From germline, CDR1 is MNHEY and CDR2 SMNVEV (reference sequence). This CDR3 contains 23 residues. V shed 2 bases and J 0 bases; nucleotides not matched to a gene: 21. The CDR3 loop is CASSLRRERTGTGGAVAKNIQYF. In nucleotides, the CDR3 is TGTGCCAGCAGTTTACGTCGGGAGAGAACCGGGACAGGGGGGGCGGTAGCCAAAAACATTCAGTACTTC.

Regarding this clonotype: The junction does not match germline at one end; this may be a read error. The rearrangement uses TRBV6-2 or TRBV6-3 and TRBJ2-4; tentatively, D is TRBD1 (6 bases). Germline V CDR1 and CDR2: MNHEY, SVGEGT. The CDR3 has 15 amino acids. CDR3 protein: CASSGQPLAKKIQYF. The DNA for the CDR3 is TGTGCCAGCAGTGGACAGCCTCTAGCCAAAAAAATTCAGTACTTC.

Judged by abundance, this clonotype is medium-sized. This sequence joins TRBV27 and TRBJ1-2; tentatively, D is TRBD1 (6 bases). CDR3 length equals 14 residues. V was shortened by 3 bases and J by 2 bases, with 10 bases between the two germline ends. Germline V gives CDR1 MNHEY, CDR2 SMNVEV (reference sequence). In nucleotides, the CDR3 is TGTGCCAGCAGTTTTTGGCAGGGGAACTATGGCTACACCTTC. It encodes CASSFWQGNYGYTF.

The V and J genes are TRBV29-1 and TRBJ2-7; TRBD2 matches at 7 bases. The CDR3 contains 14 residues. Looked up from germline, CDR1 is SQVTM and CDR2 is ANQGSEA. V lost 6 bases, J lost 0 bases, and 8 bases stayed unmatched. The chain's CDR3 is CSVGPSGSSYEQYF. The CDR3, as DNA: TGCAGCGTGGGCCCTAGCGGCAGCTCCTACGAGCAGTACTTC.

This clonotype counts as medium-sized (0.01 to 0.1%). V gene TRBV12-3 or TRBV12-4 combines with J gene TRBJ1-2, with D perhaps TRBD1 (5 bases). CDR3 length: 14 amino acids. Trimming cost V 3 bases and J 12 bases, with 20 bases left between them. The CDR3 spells CASSLTSGRSKNTF. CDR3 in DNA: TGTGCCAGCAGTTTGACCTCGGGACGGAGCAAGAACACCTTC.

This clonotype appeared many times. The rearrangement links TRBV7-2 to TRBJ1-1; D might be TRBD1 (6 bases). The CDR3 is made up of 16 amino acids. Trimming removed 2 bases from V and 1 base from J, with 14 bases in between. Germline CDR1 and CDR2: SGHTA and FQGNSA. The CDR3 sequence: CASSLPLDRQNTEAFF. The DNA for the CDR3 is TGTGCCAGCAGCTTACCCCTCGACAGGCAGAACACTGAAGCTTTCTTT.

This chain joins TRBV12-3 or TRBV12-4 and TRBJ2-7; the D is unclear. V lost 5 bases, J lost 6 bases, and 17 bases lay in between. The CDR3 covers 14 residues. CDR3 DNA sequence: TGTGCCAGCAGTCGATGGACCGTTGTGACCGAGCAGTACTTC. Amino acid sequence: CASSRWTVVTEQYF.

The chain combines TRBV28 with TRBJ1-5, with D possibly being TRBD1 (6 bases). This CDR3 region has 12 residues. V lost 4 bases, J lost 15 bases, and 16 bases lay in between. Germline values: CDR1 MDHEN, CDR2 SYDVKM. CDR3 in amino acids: CASSSTGLEVHF. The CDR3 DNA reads TGTGCCAGCAGTTCGACAGGCCTGGAGGTGCATTTT.

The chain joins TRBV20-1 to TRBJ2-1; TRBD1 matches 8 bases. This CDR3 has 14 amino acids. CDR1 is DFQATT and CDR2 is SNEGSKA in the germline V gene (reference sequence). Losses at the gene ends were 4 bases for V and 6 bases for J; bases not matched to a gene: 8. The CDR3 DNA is TGCAGTGCTATTAGACAGGGGACAGCCAATGAGCAGTTCTTC. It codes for CSAIRQGTANEQFF.

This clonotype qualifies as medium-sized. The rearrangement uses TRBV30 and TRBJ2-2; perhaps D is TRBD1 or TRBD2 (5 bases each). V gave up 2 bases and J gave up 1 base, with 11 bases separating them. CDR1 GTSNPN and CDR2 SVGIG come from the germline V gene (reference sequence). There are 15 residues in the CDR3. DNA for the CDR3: TGTGCCTGGAGTCGGGGCAGACTGAACACCGGGGAGCTGTTTTTT. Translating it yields CAWSRGRLNTGELFF.